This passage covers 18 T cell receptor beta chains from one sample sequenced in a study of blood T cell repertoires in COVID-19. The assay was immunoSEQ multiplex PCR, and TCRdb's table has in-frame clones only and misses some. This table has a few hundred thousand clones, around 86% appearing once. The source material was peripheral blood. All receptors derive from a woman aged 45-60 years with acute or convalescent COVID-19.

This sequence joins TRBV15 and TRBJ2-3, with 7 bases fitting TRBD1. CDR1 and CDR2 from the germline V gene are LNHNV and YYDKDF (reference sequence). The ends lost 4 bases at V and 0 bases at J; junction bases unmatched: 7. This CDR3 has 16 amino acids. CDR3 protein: CATSTWDRPSTDTQYF. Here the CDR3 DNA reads TGTGCCACCAGCACCTGGGACAGACCTAGCACAGATACGCAGTATTTT. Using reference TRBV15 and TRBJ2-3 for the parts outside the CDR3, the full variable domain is DAMVIQNPRYQVTQFGKPVTLSCSQTLNHNVMYWYQQKSSQAPKLLFHYYDKDFNNEADTPDNFQSRRPNTSFCFLDIRSPGLGDTAMYLCATSTWDRPSTDTQYFGPGTRLTVL.

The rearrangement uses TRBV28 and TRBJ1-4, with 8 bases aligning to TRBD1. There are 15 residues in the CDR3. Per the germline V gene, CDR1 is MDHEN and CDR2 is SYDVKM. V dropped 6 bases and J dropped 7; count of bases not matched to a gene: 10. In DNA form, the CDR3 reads TGTGCCAGCAGACGTGTTTTTGGACAGGGTGAAAAACTGTTTTTT. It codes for CASRRVFGQGEKLFF.

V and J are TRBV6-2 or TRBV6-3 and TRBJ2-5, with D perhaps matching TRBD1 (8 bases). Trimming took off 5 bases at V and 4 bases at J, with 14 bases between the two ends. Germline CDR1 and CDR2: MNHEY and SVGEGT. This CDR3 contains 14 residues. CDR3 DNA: TGTGCCAGCAGTCTATACAGGGGGGGAGAGACCCAGTACTTC. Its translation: CASSLYRGGETQYF.

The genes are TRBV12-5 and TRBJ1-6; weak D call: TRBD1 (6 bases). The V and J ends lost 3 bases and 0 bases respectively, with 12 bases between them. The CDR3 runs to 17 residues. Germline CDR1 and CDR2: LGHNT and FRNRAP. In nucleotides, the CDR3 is TGTGCTAGTGGTTTTACAGGGAATCGCTCCTATAATTCACCCCTCCACTTT. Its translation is CASGFTGNRSYNSPLHF.

CDR3 in DNA: TGTGCCAGTAGTATCCGTTCCTTTACCGGGGAGCTGTTTTTT. Its protein is CASSIRSFTGELFF. This sequence joins TRBV19 and TRBJ2-2, with no clear D. Trimming left V 3 bases short and J 5 bases short, with 10 bases between. Germline V lookup: CDR1 LNHDA, CDR2 SQIVND (reference sequence). This CDR3 comprises 14 residues.

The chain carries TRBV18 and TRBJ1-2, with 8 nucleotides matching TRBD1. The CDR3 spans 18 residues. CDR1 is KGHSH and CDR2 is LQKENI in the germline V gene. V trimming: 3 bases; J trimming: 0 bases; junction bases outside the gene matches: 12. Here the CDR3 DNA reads TGTGCCAGCTCACCCCTACCCTCACAGGGGGACCCTAACTATGGCTACACCTTC. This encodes CASSPLPSQGDPNYGYTF.

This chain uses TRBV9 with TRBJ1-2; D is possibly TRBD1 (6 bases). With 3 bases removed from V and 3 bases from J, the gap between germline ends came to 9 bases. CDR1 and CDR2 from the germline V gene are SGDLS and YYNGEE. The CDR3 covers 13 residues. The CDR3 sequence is CASSAGEDYGYTF. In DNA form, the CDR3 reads TGTGCCAGCAGCGCAGGGGAAGACTATGGCTACACCTTC.

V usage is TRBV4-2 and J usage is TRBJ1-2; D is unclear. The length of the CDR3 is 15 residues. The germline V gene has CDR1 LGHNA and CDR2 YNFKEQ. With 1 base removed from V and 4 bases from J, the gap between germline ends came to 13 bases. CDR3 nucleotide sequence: TGTGCCAGCAGCCAAGTAAGGGAGGAACGCTATGGCTACACCTTC. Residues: CASSQVREERYGYTF.

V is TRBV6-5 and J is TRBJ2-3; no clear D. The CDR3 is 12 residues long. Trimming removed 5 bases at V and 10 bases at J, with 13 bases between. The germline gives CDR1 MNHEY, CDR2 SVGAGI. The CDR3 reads CASSQTPTPQYF. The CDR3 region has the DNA TGTGCCAGCAGTCAAACCCCTACCCCGCAGTATTTT.

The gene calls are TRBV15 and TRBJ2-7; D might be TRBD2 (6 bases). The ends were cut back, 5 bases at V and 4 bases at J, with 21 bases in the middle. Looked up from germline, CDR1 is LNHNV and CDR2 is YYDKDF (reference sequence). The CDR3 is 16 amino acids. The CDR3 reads CATSRPDAGRTYEQYF. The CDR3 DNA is TGTGCCACCAGCCGGCCCGATGCGGGGCGGACGTACGAGCAGTACTTC. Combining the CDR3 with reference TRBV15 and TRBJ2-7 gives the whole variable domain DAMVIQNPRYQVTQFGKPVTLSCSQTLNHNVMYWYQQKSSQAPKLLFHYYDKDFNNEADTPDNFQSRRPNTSFCFLDIRSPGLGDTAMYLCATSRPDAGRTYEQYFGPGTRLTVT.

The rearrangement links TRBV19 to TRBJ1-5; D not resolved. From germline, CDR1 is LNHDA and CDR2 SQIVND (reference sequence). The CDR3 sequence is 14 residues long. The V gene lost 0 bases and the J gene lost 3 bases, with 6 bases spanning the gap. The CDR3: CASSIEQFNQPQHF. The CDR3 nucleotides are TGTGCCAGTAGTATAGAACAGTTCAATCAGCCCCAGCATTTT.

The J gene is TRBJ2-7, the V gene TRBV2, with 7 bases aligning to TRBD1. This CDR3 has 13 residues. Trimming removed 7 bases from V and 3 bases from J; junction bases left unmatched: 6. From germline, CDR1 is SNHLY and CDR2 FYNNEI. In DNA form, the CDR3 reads TGTGCCAGCACCGGGACAGCTTTCTACGAGCAGTACTTC. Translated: CASTGTAFYEQYF. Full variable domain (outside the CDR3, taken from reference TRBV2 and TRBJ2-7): EPEVTQTPSHQVTQMGQEVILRCVPISNHLYFYWYRQILGQKVEFLVSFYNNEISEKSEIFDDQFSVERPDGSNFTLKIRSTKLEDSAMYFCASTGTAFYEQYFGPGTRLTVT.

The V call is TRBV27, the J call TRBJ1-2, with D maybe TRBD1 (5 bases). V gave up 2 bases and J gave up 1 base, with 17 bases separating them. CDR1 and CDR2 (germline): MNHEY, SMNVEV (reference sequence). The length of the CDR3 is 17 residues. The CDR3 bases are TGTGCCAGCAGTTTAGACGTTTGGACATCTAATAACTATGGCTACACCTTC. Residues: CASSLDVWTSNNYGYTF.

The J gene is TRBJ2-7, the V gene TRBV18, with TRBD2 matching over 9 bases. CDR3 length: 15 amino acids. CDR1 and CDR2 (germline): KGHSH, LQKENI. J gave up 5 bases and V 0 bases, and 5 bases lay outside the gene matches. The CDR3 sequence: CASSPPGVAGDEQYF. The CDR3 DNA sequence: TGTGCCAGCTCACCACCCGGAGTAGCGGGAGACGAGCAGTACTTC.

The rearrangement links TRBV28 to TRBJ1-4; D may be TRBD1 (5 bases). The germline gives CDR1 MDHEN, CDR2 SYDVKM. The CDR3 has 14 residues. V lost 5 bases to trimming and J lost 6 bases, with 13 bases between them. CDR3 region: CASSLQGLDEKLFF. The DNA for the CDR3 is TGTGCCAGCAGTCTCCAGGGATTAGATGAAAAACTGTTTTTT.

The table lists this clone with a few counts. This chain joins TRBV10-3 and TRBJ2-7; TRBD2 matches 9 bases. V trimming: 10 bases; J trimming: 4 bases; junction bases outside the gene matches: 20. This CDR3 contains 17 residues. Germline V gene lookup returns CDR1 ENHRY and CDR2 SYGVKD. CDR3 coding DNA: TGTGCCACCACCGGGATAGCGGGAGCAAAGCTAGGATACGAGCAGTACTTC. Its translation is CATTGIAGAKLGYEQYF.

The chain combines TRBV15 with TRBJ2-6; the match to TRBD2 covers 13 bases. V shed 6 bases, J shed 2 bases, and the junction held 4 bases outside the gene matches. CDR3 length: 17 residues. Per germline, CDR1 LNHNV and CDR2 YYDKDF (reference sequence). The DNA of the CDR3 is TGTGCCACCAGGACTAGCGGGGGGCCTACTGGGGCCAACGTCCTGACTTTC. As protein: CATRTSGGPTGANVLTF.

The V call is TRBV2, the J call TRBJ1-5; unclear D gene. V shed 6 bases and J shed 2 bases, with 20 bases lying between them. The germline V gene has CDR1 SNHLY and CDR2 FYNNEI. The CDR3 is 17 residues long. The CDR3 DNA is TGTGCCAGCAGAGTGGGCGGGCCCCGTCAGGGCAATCAGCCCCAGCATTTT. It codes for CASRVGGPRQGNQPQHF.